This TCR beta chain was captured by sequencing in a study of blood T cells in healthy people across ages. For the second PCR, which ran for about 6 to 11 cycles, a sample-barcoded 5' primer and a J-beta primer mix were used. Using its own MiXCR run on the 5' RACE reads, TCRdb lists one record per CDR3 protein. The data hold 550,000 to 750,000 distinct CDR3 sequences, with 20% to 25% observed a single time. This CDR3 has 12 residues. Germline CDR1 is WNHNN and CDR2 is SYGVQD (reference sequence). V was clipped by 7 bases and J by 2 bases, with 8 bases between them. There are a few counts of this clonotype. Its antigen is not identified. Study conclusions and caveats: Underestimates were what the diversity estimates from one million T cells were considered to be. More naive CD4+ cells and higher diversity were found in long-lived than in aged donors.

Sequenced: blood. This clonotype originated in a man aged 70 or older in good health. The V gene is TRBV10-1, the J gene TRBJ2-5, with D unclear. CDR3 bases: TGCGCCAGCATAAGCGTACAAGAGACCCAGTACTTC. Translated, it gives CASISVQETQYF.